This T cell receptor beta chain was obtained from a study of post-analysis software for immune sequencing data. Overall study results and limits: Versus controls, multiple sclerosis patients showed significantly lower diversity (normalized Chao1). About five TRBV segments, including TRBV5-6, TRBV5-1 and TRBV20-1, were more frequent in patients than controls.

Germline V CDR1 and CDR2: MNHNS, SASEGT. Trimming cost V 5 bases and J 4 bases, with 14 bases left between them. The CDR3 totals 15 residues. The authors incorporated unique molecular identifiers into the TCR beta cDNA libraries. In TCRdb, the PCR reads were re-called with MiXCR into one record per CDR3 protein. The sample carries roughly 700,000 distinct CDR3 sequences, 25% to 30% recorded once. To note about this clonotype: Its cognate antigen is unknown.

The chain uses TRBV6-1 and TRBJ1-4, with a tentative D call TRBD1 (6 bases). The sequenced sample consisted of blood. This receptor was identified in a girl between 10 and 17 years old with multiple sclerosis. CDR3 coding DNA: TGTGCCAGCAGTCGTCCGGGGGCGGGTAATGAAAAACTGTTTTTT. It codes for CASSRPGAGNEKLFF.